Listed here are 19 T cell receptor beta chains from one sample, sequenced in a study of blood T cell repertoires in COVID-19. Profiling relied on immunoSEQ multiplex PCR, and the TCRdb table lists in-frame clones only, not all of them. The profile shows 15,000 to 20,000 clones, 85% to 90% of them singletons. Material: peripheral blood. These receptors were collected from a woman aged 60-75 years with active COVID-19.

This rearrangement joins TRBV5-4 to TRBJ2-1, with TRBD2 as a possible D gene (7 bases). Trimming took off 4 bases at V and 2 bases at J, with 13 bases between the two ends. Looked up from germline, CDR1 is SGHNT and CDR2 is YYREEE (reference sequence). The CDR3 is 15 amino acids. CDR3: CASSGRGPAYNEQFF. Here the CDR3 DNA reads TGTGCCAGCAGCGGGCGGGGGCCGGCCTACAATGAGCAGTTCTTC. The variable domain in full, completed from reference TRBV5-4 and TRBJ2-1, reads ETGVTQSPTHLIKTRGQQVTLRCSSQSGHNTVSWYQQALGQGPQFIFQYYREEENGRGNFPPRFSGLQFPNYSSELNVNALELDDSALYLCASSGRGPAYNEQFFGPGTRLTVL.

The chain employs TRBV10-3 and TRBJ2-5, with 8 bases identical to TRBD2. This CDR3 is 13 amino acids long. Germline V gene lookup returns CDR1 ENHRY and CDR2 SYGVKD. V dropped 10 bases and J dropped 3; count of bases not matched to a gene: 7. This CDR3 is CASGTRGEETQYF. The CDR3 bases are TGTGCCAGCGGGACTAGGGGAGAAGAGACCCAGTACTTC.

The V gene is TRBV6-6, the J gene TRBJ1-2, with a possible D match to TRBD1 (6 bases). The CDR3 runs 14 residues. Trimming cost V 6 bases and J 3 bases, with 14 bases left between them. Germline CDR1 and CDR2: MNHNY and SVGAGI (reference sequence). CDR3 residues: CASSLGQLYYGYTF. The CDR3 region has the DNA TGTGCCAGCAGCCTCGGACAGCTATACTATGGCTACACCTTC.

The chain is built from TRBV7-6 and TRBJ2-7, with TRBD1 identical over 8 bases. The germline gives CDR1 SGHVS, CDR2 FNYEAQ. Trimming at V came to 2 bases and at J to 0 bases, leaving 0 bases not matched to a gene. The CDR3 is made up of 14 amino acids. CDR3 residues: CASSLTGGSYEQYF. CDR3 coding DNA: TGTGCCAGCAGCTTAACAGGGGGCTCCTACGAGCAGTACTTC.

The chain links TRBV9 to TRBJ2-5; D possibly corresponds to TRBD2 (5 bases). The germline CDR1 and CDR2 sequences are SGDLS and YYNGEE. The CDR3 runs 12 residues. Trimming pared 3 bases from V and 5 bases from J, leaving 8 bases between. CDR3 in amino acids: CASSARGETQYF. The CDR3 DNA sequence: TGTGCCAGCAGCGCCCGAGGGGAGACCCAGTACTTC. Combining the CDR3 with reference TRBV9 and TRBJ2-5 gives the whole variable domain DSGVTQTPKHLITATGQRVTLRCSPRSGDLSVYWYQQSLDQGLQFLIQYYNGEERAKGNILERFSAQQFPDLHSELNLSSLELGDSALYFCASSARGETQYFGPGTRLLVL.

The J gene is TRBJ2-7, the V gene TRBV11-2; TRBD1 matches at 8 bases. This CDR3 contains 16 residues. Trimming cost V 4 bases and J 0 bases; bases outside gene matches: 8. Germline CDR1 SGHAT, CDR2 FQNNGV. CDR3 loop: CASSSTGDQFSYEQYF. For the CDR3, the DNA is TGTGCCAGCAGCTCGACAGGGGACCAGTTCTCCTACGAGCAGTACTTC.

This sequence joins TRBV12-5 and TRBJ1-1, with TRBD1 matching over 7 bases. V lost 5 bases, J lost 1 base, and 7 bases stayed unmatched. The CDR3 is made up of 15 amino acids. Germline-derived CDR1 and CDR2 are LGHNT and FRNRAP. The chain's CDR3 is CASGPGTVKNTEAFF. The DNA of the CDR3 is TGTGCTAGTGGTCCCGGGACAGTCAAGAACACTGAAGCTTTCTTT.

The chain's CDR3 is CASSLGPNTEAFF. For the CDR3, the DNA is TGCGCCAGCAGCTTGGGGCCGAACACTGAAGCTTTCTTT. The V call is TRBV5-1, the J call TRBJ1-1, with no clear D. Per germline, CDR1 SGHRS and CDR2 YFSETQ. The CDR3 is made up of 13 amino acids. V lost 0 bases, J lost 1 base, and 4 bases lay in between.

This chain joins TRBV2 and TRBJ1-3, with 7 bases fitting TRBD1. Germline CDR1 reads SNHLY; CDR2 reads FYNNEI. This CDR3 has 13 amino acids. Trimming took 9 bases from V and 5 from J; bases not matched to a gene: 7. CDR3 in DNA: TGTGCCAGTAGACAGGGAAAAAGAAACACCATATATTTT. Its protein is CASRQGKRNTIYF. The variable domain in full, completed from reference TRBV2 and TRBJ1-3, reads EPEVTQTPSHQVTQMGQEVILRCVPISNHLYFYWYRQILGQKVEFLVSFYNNEISEKSEIFDDQFSVERPDGSNFTLKIRSTKLEDSAMYFCASRQGKRNTIYFGEGSWLTVV.

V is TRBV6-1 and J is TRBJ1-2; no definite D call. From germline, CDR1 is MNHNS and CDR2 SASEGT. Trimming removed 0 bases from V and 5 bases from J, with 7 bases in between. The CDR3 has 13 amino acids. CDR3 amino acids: CASSEARGYGYTF. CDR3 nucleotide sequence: TGTGCCAGCAGTGAAGCCAGAGGGTATGGCTACACCTTC.

CDR3: CAITQLENTEAFF. The DNA for the CDR3 is TGTGCCATCACCCAACTAGAGAACACTGAAGCTTTCTTT. The chain uses TRBV10-3 and TRBJ1-1; D is uncertain. The ends were cut back, 7 bases at V and 1 base at J, with 10 bases in the middle. The germline V gene encodes CDR1 ENHRY and CDR2 SYGVKD. The CDR3 is 13 amino acids.

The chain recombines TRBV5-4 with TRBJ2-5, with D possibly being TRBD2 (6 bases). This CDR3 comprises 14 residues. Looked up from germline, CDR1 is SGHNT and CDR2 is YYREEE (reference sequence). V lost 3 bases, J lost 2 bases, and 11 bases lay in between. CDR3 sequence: CASSSGLRQETQYF. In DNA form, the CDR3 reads TGTGCCAGCAGCTCGGGACTCCGGCAAGAGACCCAGTACTTC.

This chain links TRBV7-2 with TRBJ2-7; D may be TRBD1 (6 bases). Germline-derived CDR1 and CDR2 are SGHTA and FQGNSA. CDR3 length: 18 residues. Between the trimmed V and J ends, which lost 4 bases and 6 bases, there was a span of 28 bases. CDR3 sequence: CASSYITRMGAGLSEQYF. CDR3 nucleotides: TGTGCCAGCAGCTATATCACGAGGATGGGGGCAGGGTTAAGCGAGCAGTACTTC.

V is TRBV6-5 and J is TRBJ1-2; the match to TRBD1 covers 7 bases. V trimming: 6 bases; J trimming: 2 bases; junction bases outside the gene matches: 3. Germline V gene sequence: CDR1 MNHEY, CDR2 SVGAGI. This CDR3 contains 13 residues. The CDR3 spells CASSQTGNYGYTF. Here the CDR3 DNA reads TGTGCCAGCAGCCAGACAGGGAACTATGGCTACACCTTC.

The CDR3: CASSTGNSNQPQHF. In DNA form, the CDR3 reads TGTGCCAGCAGTACAGGGAATAGCAATCAGCCCCAGCATTTT. The chain combines TRBV27 with TRBJ1-5; possible D gene TRBD1, 6 bases. The V end lost 5 bases, the J end lost 0 bases, and 8 bases lay between the germline ends. CDR1 MNHEY and CDR2 SMNVEV come from the germline V gene (reference sequence). The CDR3 has 14 amino acids.

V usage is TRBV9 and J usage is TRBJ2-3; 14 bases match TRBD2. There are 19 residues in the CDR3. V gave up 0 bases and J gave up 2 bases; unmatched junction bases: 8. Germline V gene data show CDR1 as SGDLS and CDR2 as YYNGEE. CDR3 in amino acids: CASSVEAGTSGGNTDTQYF. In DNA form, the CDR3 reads TGTGCCAGCAGCGTAGAGGCCGGGACTAGCGGGGGAAACACAGATACGCAGTATTTT.

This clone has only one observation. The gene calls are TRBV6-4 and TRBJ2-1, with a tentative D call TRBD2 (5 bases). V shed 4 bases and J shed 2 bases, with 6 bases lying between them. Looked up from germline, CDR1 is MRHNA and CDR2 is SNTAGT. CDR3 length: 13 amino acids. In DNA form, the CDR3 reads TGTGCCAGCAGTGTGACTACCTACAATGAGCAGTTCTTC. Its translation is CASSVTTYNEQFF.

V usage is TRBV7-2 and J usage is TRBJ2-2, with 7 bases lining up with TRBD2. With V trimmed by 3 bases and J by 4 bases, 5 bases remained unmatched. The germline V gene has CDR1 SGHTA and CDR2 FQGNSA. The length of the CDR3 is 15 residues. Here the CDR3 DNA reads TGTGCCAGCAGCTTCGGGGGGTATGGCACCGGGGAGCTGTTTTTT. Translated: CASSFGGYGTGELFF.

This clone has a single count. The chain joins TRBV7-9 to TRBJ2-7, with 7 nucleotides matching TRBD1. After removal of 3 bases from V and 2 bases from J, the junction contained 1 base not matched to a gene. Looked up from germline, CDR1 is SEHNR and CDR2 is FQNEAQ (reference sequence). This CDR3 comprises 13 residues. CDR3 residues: CASSFGTAYEQYF. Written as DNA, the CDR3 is TGTGCCAGCAGCTTCGGGACAGCCTACGAGCAGTACTTC.